Following are 19 T cell receptor beta chains from one sample sequenced in a study of control samples from healthy donors and cancer patients. Clones were read by immunoSEQ multiplex PCR, and TCRdb kept only the in-frame ones, dropping some. The profile shows 140,000 or so clones, just under 95% of them singletons. Material: PBMCs. The source of these receptors is a man aged 60 to 75 with colorectal cancer.

The chain uses TRBV28 and TRBJ2-1; D is perhaps TRBD2 (6 bases). The CDR3 consists of 16 residues. The germline V gene encodes CDR1 MDHEN and CDR2 SYDVKM. Trimming took off 1 base at V and 4 bases at J, with 14 bases between the two ends. CDR3 in DNA: TGTGCCAGCAGTTTATTTGGGTCCGGGGGTTACAATGAGCAGTTCTTC. It specifies CASSLFGSGGYNEQFF.

The chain is built from TRBV5-1 and TRBJ1-5, with D perhaps matching TRBD1 (6 bases). Per the germline V gene, CDR1 is SGHRS and CDR2 is YFSETQ. V was pared by 3 bases and J by 4 bases, with 20 bases between. The CDR3 loop spans 17 amino acids. The CDR3 coding sequence is TGCGCCAGCAGCTGCGGAACAGGGCGGGTTGGAAATCAGCCCCAGCATTTT. This translates into CASSCGTGRVGNQPQHF.

J is TRBJ1-1 and V is TRBV5-1; D possibly corresponds to TRBD1 (5 bases). The V gene's germline CDR1 is SGHRS and CDR2 YFSETQ. The ends were cut back, 4 bases at V and 10 bases at J, with 20 bases in the middle. This CDR3 is built from 14 residues. CDR3 loop: CASSAGQGGRGAFF. CDR3 in DNA: TGCGCCAGCAGCGCCGGACAAGGTGGGAGAGGAGCTTTCTTT. Full variable domain (remainder filled in from reference TRBV5-1 and TRBJ1-1): KAGVTQTPRYLIKTRGQQVTLSCSPISGHRSVSWYQQTPGQGLQFLFEYFSETQRNKGNFPGRFSGRQFSNSRSEMNVSTLELGDSALYLCASSAGQGGRGAFFGQGTRLTVV.

The J gene is TRBJ1-5, the V gene TRBV6-5; no reliable D call. With 4 bases removed from V and 2 bases from J, the gap between germline ends came to 6 bases. CDR3 length: 13 amino acids. Germline values: CDR1 MNHEY, CDR2 SVGAGI. CDR3 nucleotides: TGTGCCAGCAGTTTCCGTCGCAATCAGCCCCAGCATTTT. It specifies CASSFRRNQPQHF.

This clone occurred once. The chain joins TRBV5-6 to TRBJ1-6; D gene unclear. Germline V gene data show CDR1 as SGHDT and CDR2 as YYEEEE. This CDR3 is built from 14 residues. V was pared by 5 bases and J by 9 bases, with 15 bases between. Here the CDR3 DNA reads TGTGCCAGCAGTCCCGACGGGCCGGGTTCACCCCTCCACTTT. It specifies CASSPDGPGSPLHF.

The chain employs TRBV6-5 and TRBJ1-1; no clear D. CDR3 length: 13 residues. Germline CDR1 reads MNHEY; CDR2 reads SVGAGI. V gave up 6 bases and J gave up 4 bases, with 12 bases separating them. The CDR3 here is CASSSSSPTEAFF. As DNA, the CDR3 is TGTGCCAGCAGCTCCTCTTCTCCCACTGAAGCTTTCTTT.

The rearrangement links TRBV28 to TRBJ1-2, with 7 bases identical to TRBD1. The CDR3 consists of 14 residues. CDR1 and CDR2 (germline): MDHEN, SYDVKM. The J segment lost 7 bases and the V segment lost 6 bases, leaving 11 bases of the junction unmatched. The CDR3: CASSLTDRASGYTF. The CDR3 nucleotides are TGTGCCAGCAGCCTTACAGACAGGGCTTCTGGCTACACCTTC.

V is TRBV10-3 and J is TRBJ2-3; 11 positions match TRBD2. Per germline, CDR1 ENHRY and CDR2 SYGVKD. V lost 4 bases, J lost 0 bases, and 0 bases stayed unmatched. This CDR3 spans 15 amino acids. The CDR3 sequence is CAISGLAGSTDTQYF. The CDR3 DNA reads TGTGCCATCAGTGGACTAGCGGGGAGCACAGATACGCAGTATTTT.

This chain's CDR3 is CSASASGAGKAQFF. The CDR3, as DNA: TGCAGTGCTAGTGCCAGCGGGGCCGGTAAAGCGCAGTTCTTC. The chain couples TRBV20-1 to TRBJ2-1; 7 bases align to TRBD2. The CDR3 is 14 amino acids. Germline-derived CDR1 and CDR2 are DFQATT and SNEGSKA (reference sequence). V trimming: 3 bases; J trimming: 12 bases; junction bases outside the gene matches: 14.

The CDR3 protein is CSVYRGSQTQYF. Here the CDR3 DNA reads TGCAGCGTGTACAGGGGCTCGCAGACCCAGTACTTC. This chain links TRBV29-1 with TRBJ2-5; 7 bases map to TRBD1. The CDR3 contains 12 residues. J was trimmed by 6 bases and V by 6 bases; bases with no gene match: 7. Germline CDR1 is SQVTM and CDR2 is ANQGSEA.

The V gene is TRBV18, the J gene TRBJ1-4, with 8 bases aligning to TRBD1. Germline trimming cut 5 bases from V and 0 bases from J; bases unmatched to any gene: 14. The CDR3 extends over 19 amino acids. In germline, CDR1 is KGHSH, CDR2 LQKENI. The DNA for the CDR3 is TGTGCCAGCTCAAGATTCGGACAGGGATCGGTCCCAACTAATGAAAAACTGTTTTTT. This translates into CASSRFGQGSVPTNEKLFF.

V is TRBV18 and J is TRBJ1-3; D remains unclear. Trimming removed 3 bases at V and 0 bases at J, with 12 bases between. CDR3 length: 16 residues. Germline assignment: CDR1 KGHSH and CDR2 LQKENI. The CDR3 region is CASSPDILSSGNTIYF. Here the CDR3 DNA reads TGTGCCAGCTCACCCGATATACTCAGCTCTGGAAACACCATATATTTT.

The rearrangement uses TRBV25-1 and TRBJ1-2; 8 bases match TRBD1. The CDR3 has 17 amino acids. The V segment lost 4 bases and the J segment 2 bases; nucleotides outside the gene matches: 12. Germline V gives CDR1 MGHDK, CDR2 SYGVNS. The CDR3 region is CASSGSTGTGVNYGYTF. CDR3 sequence (DNA): TGTGCCAGCAGTGGATCCACCGGGACAGGCGTCAACTATGGCTACACCTTC.

J is TRBJ2-1 and V is TRBV20-1; 12 bases fit TRBD2. Per germline, CDR1 DFQATT and CDR2 SNEGSKA (reference sequence). This CDR3 comprises 14 residues. The junction had 6 bases not matched to a gene; V was cut back by 3 bases and J by 9 bases. The CDR3: CSASMTSGGGEQFF. CDR3 nucleotides: TGCAGTGCTAGTATGACTAGCGGGGGAGGTGAGCAGTTCTTC.

The chain is built from TRBV6-5 and TRBJ2-7, with 7 bases identical to TRBD1. Germline-derived CDR1 and CDR2 are MNHEY and SVGAGI. Trimming took 2 bases from V and 0 from J; bases not matched to a gene: 4. The CDR3 extends over 15 amino acids. The CDR3 coding sequence is TGTGCCAGCAGTTACAGGGGGCCCGCCTCCTACGAGCAGTACTTC. This codes for CASSYRGPASYEQYF.

This clone was recorded only once. The gene calls are TRBV29-1 and TRBJ2-1; D assignment may be TRBD1 or TRBD2 (5 bases each). Germline lookup yields CDR1 SQVTM and CDR2 ANQGSEA. The germline V and J ends were trimmed by 7 bases and 1 base, with 14 bases remaining between them. The CDR3 contains 14 residues. Here the CDR3 DNA reads TGCAGCGGCCGGGGCCGAGGGTCCTACAATGAGCAGTTCTTC. Translation gives CSGRGRGSYNEQFF.

The rearrangement joins TRBV10-1 to TRBJ2-3, with unresolved D. Germline V gives CDR1 WNHNN, CDR2 SYGVQD (reference sequence). V was clipped by 6 bases and J by 0 bases, with 10 bases between them. The length of the CDR3 is 14 residues. The CDR3 DNA sequence: TGCGCCAGCAGCCGCACACCTAGCACAGATACGCAGTATTTT. Amino acids: CASSRTPSTDTQYF.

This sequence joins TRBV28 and TRBJ2-7, with 8 bases aligning to TRBD2. Losses at the gene ends were 5 bases for V and 2 bases for J; bases not matched to a gene: 2. The CDR3 has 13 residues. Per the germline V gene, CDR1 is MDHEN and CDR2 is SYDVKM. The CDR3 spells CASSQGLAYEQYF. CDR3 coding DNA: TGTGCCAGCAGTCAGGGACTAGCCTACGAGCAGTACTTC.

The chain carries TRBV3-1 (or the pseudogene TRBV3-2) and TRBJ1-2; TRBD1 matches 8 bases. Germline V gives CDR1 LGHDT, CDR2 YNNKEL (reference sequence). CDR3 length equals 16 residues. The trim removed 2 bases at V and 5 bases at J, leaving 10 bases unmatched. CDR3 in DNA: TGTGCCAGCAGCCAACCAACTGGACAGGGAAGGTATGGCTACACCTTC. Protein sequence: CASSQPTGQGRYGYTF.